Given below is one T cell receptor (beta chain) in context. Documented time point: after dendritic cell vaccination, including at tumor progression/relapse. All glioblastoma patients lacked an isocitrate dehydrogenase mutation. The repertoire was sequenced with immunoSEQ multiplex PCR; TCRdb's copy has only in-frame clones and lacks some. This sample carries 100,000 or so clones, 65% to 85% of them seen once, and the ten largest clones take around 5.4%. This sample was taken from a study of glioma-infiltrating T cells after dendritic cell vaccination. Looking at the study overall: Monocyte-derived dendritic cells, cultured seven days with IL-4 and GM-CSF, were pulsed with autologous tumor lysate.

The CDR3 totals 15 residues. Trimming cost V 11 bases and J 1 base, with 15 bases left between them. The germline CDR1 and CDR2 sequences are SGHVS and FNYEAQ. The clonotype originates from a human donor with glioblastoma. The chain joins TRBV7-6 to TRBJ2-6; TRBD2 might be the D (5 bases). Sequences were derived from blood, sampled after dendritic cell vaccination. CDR3 sequence (DNA): TGTGCCGGCGGGTTGAGTGGGTCTGGGGCCAACGTCCTGACTTTC. It encodes CAGGLSGSGANVLTF.